This T cell receptor (beta chain) is drawn from a study of cytomegalovirus exposure and HLA in healthy donors. Study-wide results and caveats: As immune exposure information, only CMV serostatus was available. Later analysis demonstrated an association between a missense DCLRE1C variant and TCR beta V- and J-gene trimming.

V was clipped by 4 bases and J by 0 bases, with 16 bases between them. Germline V gene data show CDR1 as SGHVS and CDR2 as FNYEAQ. The CDR3 consists of 16 residues. This clone turned up a few times. Its cognate antigen is unknown. The study ran its PCR with 60 Vbeta and 13 Jbeta primers. Here immunoSEQ multiplex PCR was the method, and the copy in TCRdb shows in-frame clones only, minus some. The sample yields 150,000 to 200,000 clones, roughly four fifths seen once. The chain uses TRBV7-6 and TRBJ2-7; D ambiguous. The sequenced sample was PBMCs. This clonotype was obtained from a man aged 40-50 years in good health and CMV-seropositive. DNA for the CDR3: TGTGCCAGCAGCTCAACCATCCTGGCGGTCTCCTACGAGCAGTACTTC. It translates to CASSSTILAVSYEQYF.